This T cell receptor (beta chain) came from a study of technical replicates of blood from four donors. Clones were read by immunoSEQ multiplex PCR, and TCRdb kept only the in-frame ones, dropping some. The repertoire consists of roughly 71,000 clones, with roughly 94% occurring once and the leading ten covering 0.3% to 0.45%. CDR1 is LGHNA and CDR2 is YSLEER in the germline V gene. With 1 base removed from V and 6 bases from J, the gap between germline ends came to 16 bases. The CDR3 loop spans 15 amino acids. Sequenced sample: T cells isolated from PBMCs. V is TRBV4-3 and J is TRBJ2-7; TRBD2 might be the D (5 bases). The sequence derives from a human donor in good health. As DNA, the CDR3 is TGCGCCAGCAGCCAAGTGCGCGAAGTGAGCGGCGAGCAGTACTTC. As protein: CASSQVREVSGEQYF.